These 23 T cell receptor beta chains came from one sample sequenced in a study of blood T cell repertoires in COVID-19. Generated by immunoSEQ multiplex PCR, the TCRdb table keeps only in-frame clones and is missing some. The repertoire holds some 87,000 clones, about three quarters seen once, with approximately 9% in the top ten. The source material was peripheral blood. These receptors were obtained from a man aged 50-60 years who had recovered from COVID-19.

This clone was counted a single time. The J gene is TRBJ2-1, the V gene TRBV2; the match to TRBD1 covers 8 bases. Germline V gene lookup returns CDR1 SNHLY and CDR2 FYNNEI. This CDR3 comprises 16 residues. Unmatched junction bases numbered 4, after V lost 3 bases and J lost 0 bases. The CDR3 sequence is CASSDYRGASYNEQFF. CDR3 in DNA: TGTGCCAGCAGTGATTACAGGGGGGCCTCCTACAATGAGCAGTTCTTC.

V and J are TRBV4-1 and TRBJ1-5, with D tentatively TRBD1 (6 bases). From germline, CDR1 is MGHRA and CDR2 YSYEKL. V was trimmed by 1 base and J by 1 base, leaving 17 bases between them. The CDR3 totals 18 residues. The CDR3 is CASSQVGEGRGSNQPQHF. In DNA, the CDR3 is TGCGCCAGCAGCCAAGTCGGGGAGGGCAGGGGAAGCAATCAGCCCCAGCATTTT.

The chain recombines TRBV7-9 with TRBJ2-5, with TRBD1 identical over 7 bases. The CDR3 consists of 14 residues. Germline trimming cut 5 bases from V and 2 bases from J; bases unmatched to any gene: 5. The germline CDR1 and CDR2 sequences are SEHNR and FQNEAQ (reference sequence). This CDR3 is CASSRGQDQETQYF. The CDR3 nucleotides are TGTGCCAGCAGCCGCGGACAGGATCAAGAGACCCAGTACTTC.

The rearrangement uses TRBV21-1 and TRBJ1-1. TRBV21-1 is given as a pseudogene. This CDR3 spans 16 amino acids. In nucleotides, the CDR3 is TGTGCCAGCAGCAAAGCGGGATCAGGACGGGGCACTGAAGCTTTCTTT. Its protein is CASSKAGSGRGTEAFF.

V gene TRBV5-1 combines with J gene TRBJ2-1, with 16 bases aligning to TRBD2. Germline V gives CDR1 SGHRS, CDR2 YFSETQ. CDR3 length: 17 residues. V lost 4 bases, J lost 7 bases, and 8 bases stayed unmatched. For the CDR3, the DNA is TGCGCCAGCAGCACCGGAGGGACTAGCGGGGGGGTTAATGAGCAGTTCTTC. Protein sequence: CASSTGGTSGGVNEQFF. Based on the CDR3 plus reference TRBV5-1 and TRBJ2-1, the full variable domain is KAGVTQTPRYLIKTRGQQVTLSCSPISGHRSVSWYQQTPGQGLQFLFEYFSETQRNKGNFPGRFSGRQFSNSRSEMNVSTLELGDSALYLCASSTGGTSGGVNEQFFGPGTRLTVL.

The CDR3 DNA reads TGTGCCAGCACGGGACTAGCGGGATCTGGGGCCAACGTCCTGACTTTC. Residues: CASTGLAGSGANVLTF. The chain links TRBV18 to TRBJ2-6; TRBD2 matches at 13 bases. V lost 8 bases and J lost 1; bases outside the gene matches: 2. The CDR3 length is 16 residues. CDR1 is KGHSH, CDR2 LQKENI, per germline.

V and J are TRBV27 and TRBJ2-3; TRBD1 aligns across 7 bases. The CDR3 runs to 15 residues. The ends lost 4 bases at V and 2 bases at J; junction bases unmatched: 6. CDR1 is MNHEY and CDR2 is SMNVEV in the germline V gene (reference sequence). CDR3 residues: CASSYRGELTDTQYF. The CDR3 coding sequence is TGTGCCAGCAGTTACAGGGGCGAGCTCACAGATACGCAGTATTTT.

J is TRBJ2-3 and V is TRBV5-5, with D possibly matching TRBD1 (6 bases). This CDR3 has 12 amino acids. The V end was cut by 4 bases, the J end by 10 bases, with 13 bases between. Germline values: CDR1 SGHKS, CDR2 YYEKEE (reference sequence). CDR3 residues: CASSITGMPQYF. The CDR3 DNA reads TGTGCCAGCAGCATTACAGGGATGCCGCAGTATTTT.

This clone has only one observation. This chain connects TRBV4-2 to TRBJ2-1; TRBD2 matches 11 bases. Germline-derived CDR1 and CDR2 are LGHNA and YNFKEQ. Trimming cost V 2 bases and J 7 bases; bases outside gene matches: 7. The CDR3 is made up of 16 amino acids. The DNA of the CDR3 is TGTGCCAGCAGCCAACCTAGCGGGGGGTTAATAAATGAGCAGTTCTTC. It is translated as CASSQPSGGLINEQFF.

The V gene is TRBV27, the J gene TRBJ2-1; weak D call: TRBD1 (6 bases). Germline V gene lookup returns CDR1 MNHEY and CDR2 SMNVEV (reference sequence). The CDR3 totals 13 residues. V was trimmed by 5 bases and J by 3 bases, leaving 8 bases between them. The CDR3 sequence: CASSTQGYNEQFF. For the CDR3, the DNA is TGTGCCAGCAGTACACAGGGCTACAATGAGCAGTTCTTC.

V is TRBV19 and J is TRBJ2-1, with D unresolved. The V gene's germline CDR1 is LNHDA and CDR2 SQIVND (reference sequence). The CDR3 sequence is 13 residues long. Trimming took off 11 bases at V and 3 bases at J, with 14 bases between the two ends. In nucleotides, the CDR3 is TGTGCCGCCGGAGACCGATACTACAATGAGCAGTTCTTC. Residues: CAAGDRYYNEQFF.

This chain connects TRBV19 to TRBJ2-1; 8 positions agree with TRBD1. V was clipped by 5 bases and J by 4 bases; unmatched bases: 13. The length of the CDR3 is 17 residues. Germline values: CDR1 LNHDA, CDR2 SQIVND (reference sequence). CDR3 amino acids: CASSPLDRGGHYNEQFF. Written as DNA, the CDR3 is TGTGCCAGTAGTCCCCTAGACAGGGGAGGCCATTACAATGAGCAGTTCTTC.

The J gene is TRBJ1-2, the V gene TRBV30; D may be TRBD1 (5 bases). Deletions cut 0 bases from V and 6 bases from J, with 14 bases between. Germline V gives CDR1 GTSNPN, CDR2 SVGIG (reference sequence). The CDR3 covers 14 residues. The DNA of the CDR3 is TGTGCCTGGAGTGTACGTGGGGGGGGACATGGCTACACCTTC. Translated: CAWSVRGGGHGYTF. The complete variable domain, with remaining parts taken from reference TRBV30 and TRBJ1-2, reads SQTIHQWPATLVQPVGSPLSLECTVEGTSNPNLYWYRQAAGRGLQLLFYSVGIGQISSEVPQNLSASRPQDRQFILSSKKLLLSDSGFYLCAWSVRGGGHGYTFGSGTRLTVV.

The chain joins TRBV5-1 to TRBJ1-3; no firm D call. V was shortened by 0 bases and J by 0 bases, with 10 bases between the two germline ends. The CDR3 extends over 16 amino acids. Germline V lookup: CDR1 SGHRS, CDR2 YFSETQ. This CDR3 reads CASSLGERSSGNTIYF. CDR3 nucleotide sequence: TGCGCCAGCAGCTTGGGTGAACGCAGCTCTGGAAACACCATATATTTT.

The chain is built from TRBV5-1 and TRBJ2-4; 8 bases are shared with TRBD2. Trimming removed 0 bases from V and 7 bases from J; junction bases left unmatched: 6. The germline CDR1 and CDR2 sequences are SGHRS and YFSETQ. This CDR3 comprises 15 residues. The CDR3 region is CASSLVREGRNIQYF. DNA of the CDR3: TGCGCCAGCAGCTTGGTCCGGGAGGGCCGCAACATTCAGTACTTC.

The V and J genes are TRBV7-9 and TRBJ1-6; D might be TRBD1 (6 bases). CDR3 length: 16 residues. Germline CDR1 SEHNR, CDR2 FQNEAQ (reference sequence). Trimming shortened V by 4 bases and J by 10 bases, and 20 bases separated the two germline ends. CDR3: CASSSGLTGNGSPLHF. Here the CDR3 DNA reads TGTGCCAGCAGCTCGGGCTTAACAGGGAATGGATCACCCCTCCACTTT.

The CDR3: CASSPGLAAYEQYF. CDR3 sequence (DNA): TGTGCCAGCTCACCAGGACTAGCGGCCTACGAGCAGTACTTC. The rearrangement joins TRBV18 to TRBJ2-7, with 10 bases matching TRBD2. This CDR3 spans 14 amino acids. From germline, CDR1 is KGHSH and CDR2 LQKENI. Unmatched junction bases numbered 0, after V lost 2 bases and J lost 2 bases. The whole variable domain, remainder taken from reference TRBV18 and TRBJ2-7, is NAGVMQNPRHLVRRRGQEARLRCSPMKGHSHVYWYRQLPEEGLKFMVYLQKENIIDESGMPKERFSAEFPKEGPSILRIQQVVRGDSAAYFCASSPGLAAYEQYFGPGTRLTVT.

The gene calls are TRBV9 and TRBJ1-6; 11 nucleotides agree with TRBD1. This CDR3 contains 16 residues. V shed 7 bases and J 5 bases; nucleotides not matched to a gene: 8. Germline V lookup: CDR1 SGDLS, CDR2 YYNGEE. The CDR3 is CASRGQGASHNSPLHF. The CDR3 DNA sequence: TGTGCCAGCCGAGGACAGGGGGCTTCTCATAATTCACCCCTCCACTTT.

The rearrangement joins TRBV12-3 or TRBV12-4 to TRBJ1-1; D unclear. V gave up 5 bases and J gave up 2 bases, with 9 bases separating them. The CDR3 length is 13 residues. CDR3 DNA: TGTGCCAGCAGTGCTCGGGGTAACACTGAAGCTTTCTTT. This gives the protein CASSARGNTEAFF.

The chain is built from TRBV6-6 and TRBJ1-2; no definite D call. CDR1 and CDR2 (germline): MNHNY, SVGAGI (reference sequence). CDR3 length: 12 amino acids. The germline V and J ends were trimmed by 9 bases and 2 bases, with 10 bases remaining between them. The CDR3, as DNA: TGTGCCAGTCAAGAGCCCAACTATGGCTACACCTTC. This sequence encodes CASQEPNYGYTF.

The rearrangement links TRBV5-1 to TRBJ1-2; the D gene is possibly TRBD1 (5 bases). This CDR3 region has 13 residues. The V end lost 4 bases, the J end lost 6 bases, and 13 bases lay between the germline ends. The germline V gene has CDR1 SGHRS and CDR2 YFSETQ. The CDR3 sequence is CASSLAGGDGYTF. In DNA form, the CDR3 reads TGCGCCAGCAGCCTAGCGGGGGGAGATGGCTACACCTTC.

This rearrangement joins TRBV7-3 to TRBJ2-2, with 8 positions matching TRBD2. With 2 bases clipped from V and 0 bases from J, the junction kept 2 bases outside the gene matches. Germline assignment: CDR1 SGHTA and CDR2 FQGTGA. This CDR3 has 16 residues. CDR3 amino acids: CASSLGSGANTGELFF. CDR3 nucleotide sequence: TGTGCCAGCAGCTTAGGTAGCGGGGCGAACACCGGGGAGCTGTTTTTT.

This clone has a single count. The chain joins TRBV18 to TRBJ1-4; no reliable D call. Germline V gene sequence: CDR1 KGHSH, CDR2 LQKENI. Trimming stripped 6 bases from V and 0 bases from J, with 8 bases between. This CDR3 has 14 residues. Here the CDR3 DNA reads TGTGCCAGCTCGCCAATCGCAACTAATGAAAAACTGTTTTTT. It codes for CASSPIATNEKLFF.